The 23 T cell receptor beta chains in this list originate from one sample, sequenced in a study of cytomegalovirus exposure and HLA in healthy donors. Amplification used 60 Vbeta primers and 13 Jbeta primers. The method was immunoSEQ multiplex PCR; TCRdb's version includes in-frame clones alone and lacks a portion of them. The repertoire holds 89,000 or so clones, with 84% as singletons. Input material: PBMCs. The receptors here all came from a woman aged 18-35 years in good health and CMV-seropositive.

The V gene is TRBV10-2, the J gene TRBJ2-2; 9 bases align to TRBD2. V shed 6 bases and J 6 bases; nucleotides not matched to a gene: 8. Germline CDR1 WSHSY, CDR2 SAAADI. CDR3 length: 15 residues. CDR3 protein: CASRDTGTSPGELFF. The CDR3, as DNA: TGCGCCAGCAGAGATACAGGGACTAGCCCCGGGGAGCTGTTTTTT.

The genes are TRBV30 and TRBJ1-3; tentative D call: TRBD1 (5 bases). Per the germline V gene, CDR1 is GTSNPN and CDR2 is SVGIG (reference sequence). V was cut by 6 bases and J by 2 bases, with 11 bases left in between. The CDR3 consists of 13 residues. The CDR3 coding sequence is TGTGCCTGTACGCGGGGGACTGGAAACACCATATATTTT. It encodes CACTRGTGNTIYF.

The DNA for the CDR3 is TGTGCCAGCAGTTACGAGGGAGGTTCATACGAGCAGTACTTC. It codes for CASSYEGGSYEQYF. The rearrangement joins TRBV6-5 to TRBJ2-7, with a possible D match to TRBD2 (6 bases). The CDR3 sequence is 14 residues long. V was cut by 2 bases and J by 4 bases, with 12 bases left in between. Looked up from germline, CDR1 is MNHEY and CDR2 is SVGAGI.

The table lists this clone with a count of one. This chain's CDR3 is CASSQGIAGVTLVGQFF. In DNA form, the CDR3 reads TGCGCCAGCAGCCAAGGGATAGCGGGAGTGACTTTGGTCGGGCAGTTCTTC. The chain has TRBV4-1 and TRBJ2-1, with 9 bases identical to TRBD2. In germline, CDR1 is MGHRA, CDR2 YSYEKL. This CDR3 has 17 residues. J gave up 12 bases and V 1 base, and 16 bases lay outside the gene matches.

The chain employs TRBV7-9 and TRBJ2-7; TRBD2 matches 13 bases. This CDR3 is built from 16 residues. The J segment lost 0 bases and the V segment lost 4 bases, leaving 3 bases of the junction unmatched. The germline V gene has CDR1 SEHNR and CDR2 FQNEAQ (reference sequence). The CDR3 is CASSSRTSGSSYEQYF. DNA for the CDR3: TGTGCCAGCAGCTCTAGGACTAGCGGGAGCTCCTACGAGCAGTACTTC.

The gene calls are TRBV10-3 and TRBJ2-1, with D possibly being TRBD2 (6 bases). Trimming removed 2 bases from V and 0 bases from J, with 8 bases in between. CDR1 and CDR2 (germline): ENHRY, SYGVKD. The CDR3 is 15 amino acids. The CDR3 region is CAISETSFSYNEQFF. The CDR3 region has the DNA TGTGCCATCAGTGAGACTAGCTTCTCCTACAATGAGCAGTTCTTC.

In this sample, this clone turned up a few times. The CDR3 loop is CASSQTGNEQYF. In nucleotides, the CDR3 is TGCGCCAGCAGCCAGACAGGGAACGAGCAGTACTTC. This chain connects TRBV4-1 to TRBJ2-7; 7 bases are shared with TRBD1. V was clipped by 3 bases and J by 5 bases; unmatched bases: 1. The CDR3 sequence is 12 residues long. Per the germline V gene, CDR1 is MGHRA and CDR2 is YSYEKL.

V usage is TRBV5-1 and J usage is TRBJ1-1; a possible D gene is TRBD1 (6 bases). CDR1 is SGHRS and CDR2 is YFSETQ in the germline V gene. This CDR3 is 15 amino acids long. V was clipped by 1 base and J by 6 bases, with 16 bases between them. In DNA, the CDR3 is TGCGCCAGCAGCTTGACACCCGGACAGTTATCTGAAGCTTTCTTT. It translates to CASSLTPGQLSEAFF.

The genes are TRBV7-2 and TRBJ2-7; 8 nucleotides agree with TRBD2. Germline lookup yields CDR1 SGHTA and CDR2 FQGNSA. The CDR3 extends over 15 amino acids. V was clipped by 5 bases and J by 0 bases; unmatched bases: 6. The CDR3 DNA sequence: TGTGCCAGCAGCCCTAGCGGGCTGAGCTCCTACGAGCAGTACTTC. Translated, it gives CASSPSGLSSYEQYF.

The chain employs TRBV28 and TRBJ2-1, with D perhaps TRBD1 (5 bases). Germline assignment: CDR1 MDHEN and CDR2 SYDVKM. The CDR3 totals 14 residues. The V end lost 1 base, the J end lost 6 bases, and 10 bases lay between the germline ends. For the CDR3, the DNA is TGTGCCAGCAGTTTATCCGCCCAGGGCAATGAGCAGTTCTTC. Amino acids: CASSLSAQGNEQFF.

The chain joins TRBV6-1 to TRBJ2-7; D is possibly TRBD2 (5 bases). CDR3 size: 15 residues. CDR1 and CDR2 (germline): MNHNS, SASEGT. V shed 8 bases and J shed 3 bases, with 20 bases lying between them. CDR3 in DNA: TGTGCCAGCCGAAGGGATCTCCTAGCTGGCTACGAGCAGTACTTC. Translating gives CASRRDLLAGYEQYF.

This rearrangement joins TRBV4-1 to TRBJ2-5, with D perhaps TRBD1 (6 bases). This CDR3 has 15 residues. Germline assignment: CDR1 MGHRA and CDR2 YSYEKL. Trimming shortened V by 2 bases and J by 3 bases, and 13 bases separated the two germline ends. CDR3 amino acids: CASSQPTGTEETQYF. CDR3 DNA sequence: TGCGCCAGCAGCCAACCGACAGGTACGGAAGAGACCCAGTACTTC.

The rearrangement links TRBV18 to TRBJ1-1; D gene unclear. CDR3 length: 14 amino acids. Trimming took off 5 bases at V and 1 base at J, with 11 bases between the two ends. Germline V gene lookup returns CDR1 KGHSH and CDR2 LQKENI. The CDR3 nucleotides are TGTGCCAGCTCAAAGGGTCGGGAGAACACTGAAGCTTTCTTT. Its translation: CASSKGRENTEAFF.

CDR3 DNA: TGTGCCAGCACCCTAACAGGGGGAGTCTATGGCTACACCTTC. Encoded protein: CASTLTGGVYGYTF. The chain combines TRBV5-4 with TRBJ1-2; 8 bases align to TRBD1. The germline V gene has CDR1 SGHNT and CDR2 YYREEE (reference sequence). This CDR3 is 14 amino acids long. V shed 6 bases and J 4 bases; nucleotides not matched to a gene: 8.

This clone was observed a handful of times. This chain connects TRBV4-1 to TRBJ2-5, with 13 bases lining up with TRBD2. This CDR3 is 19 amino acids long. Trimming removed 0 bases from V and 6 bases from J; junction bases left unmatched: 13. The germline V gene has CDR1 MGHRA and CDR2 YSYEKL. Here the CDR3 DNA reads TGCGCCAGCAGCCAAGAATTACTAGCGGGAGGGCCACTCGGGAAGACCCAGTACTTC. Its translation: CASSQELLAGGPLGKTQYF.

The rearrangement uses TRBV28 and TRBJ1-2; unclear D gene. Trimming shortened V by 6 bases and J by 5 bases, and 10 bases separated the two germline ends. The CDR3 is 12 amino acids. Germline lookup yields CDR1 MDHEN and CDR2 SYDVKM. The chain's CDR3 is CASSLTKYGYTF. The CDR3 nucleotides read TGTGCCAGCAGCCTGACAAAATATGGCTACACCTTC.

In this sample, this clone turned up a few times. This rearrangement joins TRBV27 to TRBJ2-2, with 9 nucleotides matching TRBD1. The V gene end was trimmed by 7 bases and the J gene end by 5 bases; junction bases not matched to a gene: 14. The CDR3 contains 17 residues. CDR1 and CDR2 from the germline V gene are MNHEY and SMNVEV (reference sequence). The CDR3 DNA sequence: TGTGCCAGCAAGACCCATTTCCGGGACAGGGCAACCGGGGAGCTGTTTTTT. It codes for CASKTHFRDRATGELFF.

This clone was picked up one time. The rearrangement joins TRBV2 to TRBJ1-5, with D tentatively TRBD1 (5 bases). With 4 bases removed from V and 4 bases from J, the gap between germline ends came to 11 bases. Germline loops: CDR1 SNHLY, CDR2 FYNNEI. The CDR3 runs 14 residues. Here the CDR3 reads CASSGGRENQPQHF. In DNA form, the CDR3 reads TGTGCCAGCAGTGGGGGCCGCGAGAATCAGCCCCAGCATTTT.

V and J are TRBV5-4 and TRBJ1-5; tentative D call: TRBD1 (6 bases). Germline CDR1 reads SGHNT; CDR2 reads YYREEE (reference sequence). The CDR3 length is 14 residues. The V end was cut by 2 bases, the J end by 9 bases, with 15 bases between. CDR3 bases: TGTGCCAGCAGCTTACAGGGAGGGGGGGGGCCCCAGCATTTT. Encoded protein: CASSLQGGGGPQHF.

J is TRBJ2-5 and V is TRBV7-9; 8 bases map to TRBD2. Germline-derived CDR1 and CDR2 are SEHNR and FQNEAQ (reference sequence). The CDR3 totals 15 residues. V shed 5 bases and J 0 bases; nucleotides not matched to a gene: 5. The CDR3 nucleotides read TGTGCCAGCAGCGTGGGGCGGGGGGACCAAGAGACCCAGTACTTC. Its protein is CASSVGRGDQETQYF.

The rearrangement uses TRBV5-1 and TRBJ1-3; D is ambiguous. Germline V gives CDR1 SGHRS, CDR2 YFSETQ. CDR3 length: 12 amino acids. V lost 4 bases and J lost 11, with 13 bases in between. CDR3 amino acids: CASSQDFSAIYF. DNA for the CDR3: TGCGCCAGCAGCCAGGACTTCTCCGCCATATATTTT.

The chain combines TRBV28 with TRBJ2-1, with 9 bases aligning to TRBD2. This CDR3 comprises 14 residues. V trimming: 6 bases; J trimming: 8 bases; junction bases outside the gene matches: 8. The V gene's germline CDR1 is MDHEN and CDR2 SYDVKM. The CDR3 nucleotides are TGTGCCAGCAGGGGGGCGGGGGGGTACGATGAGCAGTTCTTC. This sequence encodes CASRGAGGYDEQFF.

This chain joins TRBV7-8 and TRBJ2-1; D unclear. V dropped 5 bases and J dropped 0 bases, with 14 bases sitting between them. Per the germline V gene, CDR1 is SGHVS and CDR2 is FQNEAQ. The CDR3 sequence is 16 residues long. CDR3 DNA sequence: TGTGCCAGCAGCCCACTGCCCCGGAGCTCCTACAATGAGCAGTTCTTC. Its protein is CASSPLPRSSYNEQFF.